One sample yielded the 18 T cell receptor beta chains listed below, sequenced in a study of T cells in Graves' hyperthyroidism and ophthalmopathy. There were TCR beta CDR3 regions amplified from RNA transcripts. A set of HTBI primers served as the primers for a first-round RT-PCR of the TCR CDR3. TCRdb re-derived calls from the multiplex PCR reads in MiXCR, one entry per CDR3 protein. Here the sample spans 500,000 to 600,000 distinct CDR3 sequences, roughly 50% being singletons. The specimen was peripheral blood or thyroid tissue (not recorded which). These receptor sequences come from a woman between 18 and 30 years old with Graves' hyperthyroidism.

CDR3 nucleotide sequence: TGCAGCGTTGTGTCTGGGGTGAGCACTGAAGCTTTCTTT. It encodes CSVVSGVSTEAFF. The chain joins TRBV29-1 to TRBJ1-1, with no clear D. The CDR3 totals 13 residues. The ends were cut back, 4 bases at V and 4 bases at J, with 13 bases in the middle. Germline assignment: CDR1 SQVTM and CDR2 ANQGSEA.

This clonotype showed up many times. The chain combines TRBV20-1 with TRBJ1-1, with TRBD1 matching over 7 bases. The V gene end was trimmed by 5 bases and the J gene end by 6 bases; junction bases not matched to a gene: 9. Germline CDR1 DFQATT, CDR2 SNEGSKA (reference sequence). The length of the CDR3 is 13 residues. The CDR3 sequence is CSAGSRGSAEAFF. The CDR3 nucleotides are TGCAGTGCTGGATCCAGGGGGTCAGCTGAAGCTTTCTTT.

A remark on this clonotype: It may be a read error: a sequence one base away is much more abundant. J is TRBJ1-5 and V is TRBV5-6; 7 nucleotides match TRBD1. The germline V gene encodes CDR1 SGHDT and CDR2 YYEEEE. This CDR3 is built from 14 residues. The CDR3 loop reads CAGSLLQGNQPQHF. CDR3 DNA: TGTGCCGGCAGCTTGTTACAGGGGAATCAGCCCCAGCATTTT. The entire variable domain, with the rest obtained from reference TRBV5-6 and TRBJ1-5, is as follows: DAGVTQSPTHLIKTRGQQVTLRCSPKSGHDTVSWYQQALGQGPQFIFQYYEEEERQRGNFPDRFSGHQFPNYSSELNVNALLLGDSALYLCAGSLLQGNQPQHFGDGTRLSIL.

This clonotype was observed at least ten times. DNA of the CDR3: TGCAGCGCTCAACAGGGCTATGGCTACACCTTC. This gives the protein CSAQQGYGYTF. V gene TRBV29-1 combines with J gene TRBJ1-2; the D gene is possibly TRBD1 (6 bases). The CDR3 sequence is 11 residues long. The V and J ends lost 7 bases and 4 bases respectively, with 10 bases between them. CDR1 and CDR2 (germline): SQVTM, ANQGSEA.

The CDR3 loop is CASFTRDWVAPTDTQYF. CDR3 bases: TGTGCCAGCTTTACGAGGGACTGGGTGGCCCCCACAGATACGCAGTATTTT. This sequence joins TRBV7-6 and TRBJ2-3; TRBD2 might be the D (6 bases). The CDR3 loop spans 17 amino acids. CDR1 is SGHVS and CDR2 is FNYEAQ in the germline V gene. V was cut by 8 bases and J by 2 bases, with 23 bases left in between.

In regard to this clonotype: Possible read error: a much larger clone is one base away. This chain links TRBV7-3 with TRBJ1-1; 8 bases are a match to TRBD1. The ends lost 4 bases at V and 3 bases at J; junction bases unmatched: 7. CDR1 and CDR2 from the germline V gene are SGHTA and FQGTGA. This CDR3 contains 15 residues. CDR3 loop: CASSYGQGNYTEAFF. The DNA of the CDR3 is TGTGCCAGCAGCTACGGACAGGGTAATTACACTGAAGCTTTCTTT.

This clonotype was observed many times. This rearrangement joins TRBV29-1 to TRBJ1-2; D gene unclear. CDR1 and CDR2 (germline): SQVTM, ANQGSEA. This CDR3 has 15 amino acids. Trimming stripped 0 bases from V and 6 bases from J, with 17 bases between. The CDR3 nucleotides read TGCAGCGTTGAAGATCTTCTCCGAGTGGATGATGGCTACACCTTC. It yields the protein CSVEDLLRVDDGYTF. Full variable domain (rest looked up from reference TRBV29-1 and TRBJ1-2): SAVISQKPSRDICQRGTSLTIQCQVDSQVTMMFWYRQQPGQSLTLIATANQGSEATYESGFVIDKFPISRPNLTFSTLTVSNMSPEDSSIYLCSVEDLLRVDDGYTFGSGTRLTVV.

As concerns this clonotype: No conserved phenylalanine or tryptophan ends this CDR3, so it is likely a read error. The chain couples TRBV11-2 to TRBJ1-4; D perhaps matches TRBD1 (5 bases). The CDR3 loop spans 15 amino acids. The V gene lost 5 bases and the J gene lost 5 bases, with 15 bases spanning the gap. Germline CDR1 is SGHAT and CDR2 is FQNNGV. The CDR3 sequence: CASSLVGTGNEKLFL. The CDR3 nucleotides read TGTGCCAGCAGCCTCGTGGGGACGGGCAATGAAAAACTGTTTCTT.

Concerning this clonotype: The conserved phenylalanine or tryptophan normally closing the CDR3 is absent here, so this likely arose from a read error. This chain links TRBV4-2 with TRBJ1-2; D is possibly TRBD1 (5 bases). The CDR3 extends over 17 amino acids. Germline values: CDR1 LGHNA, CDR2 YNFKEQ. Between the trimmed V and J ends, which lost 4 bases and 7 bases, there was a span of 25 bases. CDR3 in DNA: TGTGCCAGCAGCCTAATAGGTGGGGACCCCTACGTGAGTGGCTACACCTCC. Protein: CASSLIGGDPYVSGYTS.

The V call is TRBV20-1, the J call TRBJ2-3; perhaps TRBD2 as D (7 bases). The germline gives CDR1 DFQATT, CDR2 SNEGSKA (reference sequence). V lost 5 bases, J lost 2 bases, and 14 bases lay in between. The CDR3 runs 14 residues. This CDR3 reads CSAYREGLTDTQYF. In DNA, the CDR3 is TGCAGTGCTTACAGGGAGGGCCTCACAGATACGCAGTATTTT.

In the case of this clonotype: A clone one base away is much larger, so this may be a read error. The CDR3 sequence: CSGRAVNTEAFF. CDR3 DNA: TGCAGTGGCCGGGCAGTAAACACTGAAGCTTTCTTT. The rearrangement links TRBV20-1 to TRBJ1-1; D gene ambiguous. The germline V and J ends were trimmed by 7 bases and 2 bases, with 11 bases remaining between them. The CDR3 totals 12 residues. Looked up from germline, CDR1 is DFQATT and CDR2 is SNEGSKA (reference sequence).

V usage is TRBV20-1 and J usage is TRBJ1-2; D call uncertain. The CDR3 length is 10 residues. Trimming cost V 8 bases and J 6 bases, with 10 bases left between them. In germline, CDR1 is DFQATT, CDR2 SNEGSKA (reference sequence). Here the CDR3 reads CSYAGDGYTF. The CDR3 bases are TGCAGTTACGCTGGGGATGGCTACACCTTC.

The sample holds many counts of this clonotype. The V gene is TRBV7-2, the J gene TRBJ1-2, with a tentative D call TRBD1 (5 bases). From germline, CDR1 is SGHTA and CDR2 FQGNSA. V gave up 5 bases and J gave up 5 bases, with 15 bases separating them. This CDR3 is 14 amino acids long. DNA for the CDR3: TGTGCCAGCAGCCCCCAGGGCAGCGTATATGGCTACACCTTC. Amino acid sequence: CASSPQGSVYGYTF. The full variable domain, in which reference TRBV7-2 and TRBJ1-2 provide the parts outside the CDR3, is GAGVSQSPSNKVTEKGKDVELRCDPISGHTALYWYRQSLGQGLEFLIYFQGNSAPDKSGLPSDRFSAERTGGSVSTLTIQRTQQEDSAVYLCASSPQGSVYGYTFGSGTRLTVV.

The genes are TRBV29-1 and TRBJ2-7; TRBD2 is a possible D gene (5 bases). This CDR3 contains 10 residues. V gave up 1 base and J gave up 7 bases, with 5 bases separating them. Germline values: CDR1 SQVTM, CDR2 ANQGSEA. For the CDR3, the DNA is TGCAGCGTTGAAGCGGGGGAGCAGTACTTC. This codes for CSVEAGEQYF.

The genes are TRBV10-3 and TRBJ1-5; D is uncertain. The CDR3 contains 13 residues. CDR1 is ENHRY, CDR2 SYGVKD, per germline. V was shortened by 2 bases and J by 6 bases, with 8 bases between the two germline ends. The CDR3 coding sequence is TGTGCCATCAGTGAGCGGGCAGTTCAGCCCCAGCATTTT. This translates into CAISERAVQPQHF.

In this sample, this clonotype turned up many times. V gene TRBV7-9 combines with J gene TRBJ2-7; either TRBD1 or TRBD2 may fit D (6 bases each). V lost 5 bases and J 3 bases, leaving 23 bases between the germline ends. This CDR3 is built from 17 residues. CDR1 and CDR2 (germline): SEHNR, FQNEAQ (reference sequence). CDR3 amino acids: CASSDPRGGTSYYEQYF. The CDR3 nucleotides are TGTGCCAGCAGCGATCCAAGAGGGGGGACATCCTACTACGAGCAGTACTTC.

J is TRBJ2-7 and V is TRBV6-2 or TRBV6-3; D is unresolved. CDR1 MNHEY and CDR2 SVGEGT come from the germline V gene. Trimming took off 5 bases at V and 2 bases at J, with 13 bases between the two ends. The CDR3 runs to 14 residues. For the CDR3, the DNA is TGTGCCAGCAGTGATACCCAGGACCCCTACGAGCAGTACTTC. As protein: CASSDTQDPYEQYF.

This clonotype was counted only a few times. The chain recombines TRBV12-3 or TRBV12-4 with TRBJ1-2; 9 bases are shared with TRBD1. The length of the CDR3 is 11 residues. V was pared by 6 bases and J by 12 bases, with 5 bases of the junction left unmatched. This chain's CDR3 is CASRGQGGHTF. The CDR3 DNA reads TGTGCCAGCAGGGGACAGGGCGGGCACACCTTC.